This entry lists 10 T cell receptor beta chains sequenced from one sample in a study of cytomegalovirus exposure and HLA in healthy donors. PCR employed 60 Vbeta and 13 Jbeta primers. Sequencing was performed with immunoSEQ multiplex PCR; in TCRdb, only in-frame clones are kept and a portion is missing. The table lists under 200,000 clones, about four fifths of them singletons. Material for sequencing was PBMCs. The receptors here all came from a woman aged 30 to 39 in good health and CMV-seropositive.

The V call is TRBV9, the J call TRBJ2-3; 8 nucleotides match TRBD2. Looked up from germline, CDR1 is SGDLS and CDR2 is YYNGEE. The CDR3 consists of 16 residues. V shed 0 bases and J 2 bases; nucleotides not matched to a gene: 5. CDR3 sequence reads: CASSVGLAGHTDTQYF. The CDR3 nucleotides are TGTGCCAGCAGCGTAGGGTTAGCGGGGCACACAGATACGCAGTATTTT.

The genes are TRBV6-5 and TRBJ1-4, with D maybe TRBD1 (5 bases). V shed 6 bases and J shed 8 bases, with 16 bases lying between them. The CDR3 extends over 14 amino acids. CDR1 and CDR2 from the germline V gene are MNHEY and SVGAGI. The DNA of the CDR3 is TGTGCCAGCAGCCAGGGTTTATTGCGGGAAAAACTGTTTTTT. It encodes CASSQGLLREKLFF.

The chain recombines TRBV2 with TRBJ2-2, with TRBD1 identical over 10 bases. CDR3 length equals 14 residues. V shed 5 bases, J shed 7 bases, and the junction held 4 bases outside the gene matches. Germline V gene data show CDR1 as SNHLY and CDR2 as FYNNEI. This chain's CDR3 is CASSTTGGHGELFF. For the CDR3, the DNA is TGTGCCAGCAGTACGACAGGGGGCCACGGGGAGCTGTTTTTT. Using reference TRBV2 and TRBJ2-2 for the parts outside the CDR3, the full variable domain is EPEVTQTPSHQVTQMGQEVILRCVPISNHLYFYWYRQILGQKVEFLVSFYNNEISEKSEIFDDQFSVERPDGSNFTLKIRSTKLEDSAMYFCASSTTGGHGELFFGEGSRLTVL.

V is TRBV11-2 and J is TRBJ2-7; TRBD2 is a possible D gene (6 bases). CDR1 SGHAT and CDR2 FQNNGV come from the germline V gene. The V end lost 3 bases, the J end lost 3 bases, and 12 bases lay between the germline ends. The CDR3 loop spans 14 amino acids. CDR3 region: CASSLGGSVYEQYF. Written as DNA, the CDR3 is TGTGCCAGCAGCTTGGGGGGTTCGGTCTACGAGCAGTACTTC.

The gene calls are TRBV6-1 and TRBJ1-1; TRBD1 agrees at 9 bases. CDR1 and CDR2 from the germline V gene are MNHNS and SASEGT. The CDR3 is made up of 14 amino acids. The ends lost 5 bases at V and 4 bases at J; junction bases unmatched: 5. The DNA for the CDR3 is TGTGCCAGCAGTTCTACAGGGGGCGTCACTGAAGCTTTCTTT. Its protein product is CASSSTGGVTEAFF.

The rearrangement links TRBV27 to TRBJ2-5; unclear D gene. Per the germline V gene, CDR1 is MNHEY and CDR2 is SMNVEV (reference sequence). The CDR3 is made up of 11 amino acids. V gave up 6 bases and J gave up 4 bases, with 6 bases separating them. CDR3: CASRTVETQYF. In DNA form, the CDR3 reads TGTGCCAGCAGAACGGTAGAGACCCAGTACTTC.

This sequence joins TRBV6-4 and TRBJ1-2, with unresolved D. The V end lost 10 bases, the J end lost 4 bases, and 10 bases lay between the germline ends. Per the germline V gene, CDR1 is MRHNA and CDR2 is SNTAGT. This CDR3 region has 11 residues. CDR3 residues: CATRGRYGYTF. Written as DNA, the CDR3 is TGTGCCACCCGGGGTCGCTATGGCTACACCTTC.

This sequence joins TRBV5-1 and TRBJ2-7; 9 bases fit TRBD2. Germline CDR1 is SGHRS and CDR2 is YFSETQ. The CDR3 extends over 13 amino acids. V dropped 4 bases and J dropped 6; count of bases not matched to a gene: 5. The CDR3 region is CASSLAGLREQYF. CDR3 DNA sequence: TGCGCCAGCAGCCTAGCGGGACTTCGCGAGCAGTACTTC.

This clone was seen a single time. The rearrangement links TRBV6-9 to TRBJ1-2; D perhaps matches TRBD1 (6 bases). CDR3 length: 12 amino acids. Germline lookup yields CDR1 MNHGY and CDR2 SVAAGI. V gave up 7 bases and J gave up 6 bases, with 12 bases separating them. Written as DNA, the CDR3 is TGTGCCAGCACGGACAGAGCGGATGGCTACACCTTC. It encodes CASTDRADGYTF.

This chain joins TRBV9 and TRBJ1-1; 7 positions match TRBD1. With V trimmed by 0 bases and J by 7 bases, 9 bases remained unmatched. Germline loops: CDR1 SGDLS, CDR2 YYNGEE. This CDR3 region has 15 residues. CDR3 sequence (DNA): TGTGCCAGCAGCGTAGAAGGACAGGCGTCAAGTGAAGCTTTCTTT. It specifies CASSVEGQASSEAFF.